A selection of T cell receptor beta chains follows, all from one sample in a study of identical twins. TCRdb independently ran MiXCR on the 5' RACE reads; one entry per CDR3 protein. In the table there are about 810,000 distinct CDR3 sequences, 9% to 15% of which are singletons. These data were also filed under a second study, of yellow fever vaccine responses in identical twins.

The sample taken for sequencing was PBMCs. The receptor source for this set is a woman aged 18-29 years in good health. Both conserved end residues are part of each CDR3. The order of the fields is J gene, clone size, D gene, V gene, CDR3 DNA, CDR3 protein. The D gene is left open where the match is weak. A row's size may be missing; if present it is once, few, many or a size class.

j_call: TRBJ1-1; clone_size: many; d_call: NA; v_call: TRBV7-9; cdr3_nt: TGTGCCAGCAGCTACCAAGAGAACACTGAAGCTTTCTTT; cdr3_aa: CASSYQENTEAFF
j_call: TRBJ2-1; clone_size: few; d_call: NA; v_call: TRBV18; cdr3_nt: TGTGCCAGCGCTAACGACAGACAGACCACCCAAAATGAGCAGTTCTTC; cdr3_aa: CASANDRQTTQNEQFF
j_call: TRBJ2-5; clone_size: NA; d_call: NA; v_call: TRBV12-5; cdr3_nt: TGTGCTAGTGGTTTGGGACCCGGGGGAAGGGAGACCCAGTACTTC; cdr3_aa: CASGLGPGGRETQYF
j_call: TRBJ2-2; clone_size: NA; d_call: NA; v_call: TRBV18; cdr3_nt: TGTGCCAGCTCACCACCGGGACTTAAGAGCACCGGGGAGCTGTTTTTT; cdr3_aa: CASSPPGLKSTGELFF
j_call: TRBJ2-1; clone_size: few; d_call: TRBD1; v_call: TRBV24-1; cdr3_nt: TGTGCCACCAAGGGACAGGGGCGCTACAATGAGCAGTTCTTC; cdr3_aa: CATKGQGRYNEQFF
j_call: TRBJ2-1; clone_size: few; d_call: NA; v_call: TRBV3-1; cdr3_nt: TGTGCCAGCAGCCTTAGGCTGGACAGCATATACAATGAGCAGTTCTTC; cdr3_aa: CASSLRLDSIYNEQFF
j_call: TRBJ2-1; clone_size: few; d_call: NA; v_call: TRBV25-1; cdr3_nt: TGTGCCAGCAGTGGCCGTTGGGAGCAGTTCTTC; cdr3_aa: CASSGRWEQFF
j_call: TRBJ2-1; clone_size: many; d_call: TRBD1; v_call: TRBV28; cdr3_nt: TGTGCCAGCAGTGTCGACAGGGGGAATGAGCAGTTCTTC; cdr3_aa: CASSVDRGNEQFF
j_call: TRBJ2-7; clone_size: NA; d_call: TRBD2; v_call: TRBV7-8; cdr3_nt: TGTGCCAGCAGCTATTCAAGGACTAGCGGGGGCAGTTACGAGCAGTACTTC; cdr3_aa: CASSYSRTSGGSYEQYF
j_call: TRBJ2-7; clone_size: few; d_call: TRBD1; v_call: TRBV28; cdr3_nt: TGTGCCAGCAGTTGGTTGTCGACAGGGACATACGAGCAGTACTTC; cdr3_aa: CASSWLSTGTYEQYF
j_call: TRBJ2-5; clone_size: many; d_call: NA; v_call: TRBV29-1; cdr3_nt: TGCAGCGTTTCGCAGGGGAGGGAGACCCAGTACTTC; cdr3_aa: CSVSQGRETQYF
j_call: TRBJ2-1; clone_size: few; d_call: NA; v_call: TRBV4-2; cdr3_nt: TGTGCCAGCAGCCAATCCCGGGACTCGACATACAATGAGCAGTTCTTC; cdr3_aa: CASSQSRDSTYNEQFF
j_call: TRBJ2-1; clone_size: many; d_call: TRBD2; v_call: TRBV12-3/TRBV12-4; cdr3_nt: TGTGCCAGCAGTACGACTAGCGGGGTGTACAATGAGCAGTTCTTC; cdr3_aa: CASSTTSGVYNEQFF
j_call: TRBJ2-5; clone_size: few; d_call: TRBD2; v_call: TRBV20-1; cdr3_nt: TGCAGTGCTAGACCGACTAGCGGGAGAGCTGGGGAGACCCAGTACTTC; cdr3_aa: CSARPTSGRAGETQYF
j_call: TRBJ2-3; clone_size: NA; d_call: TRBD1; v_call: TRBV10-1; cdr3_nt: TGCGCCAGCAGTGGACAGGGGCTAGATACGCAGTATTTT; cdr3_aa: CASSGQGLDTQYF
j_call: TRBJ2-1; clone_size: NA; d_call: NA; v_call: TRBV2; cdr3_nt: TGTGCCTTCTGTTTCCACCTAGGGGTAGTGAACATAGGGTACAATGAGCAGTTCTTC; cdr3_aa: CAFCFHLGVVNIGYNEQFF
j_call: TRBJ2-1; clone_size: NA; d_call: NA; v_call: TRBV27; cdr3_nt: TGTGCCAGCAGTTTCTTCGGCTACAATGAGCAGTTCTTC; cdr3_aa: CASSFFGYNEQFF
j_call: TRBJ1-1; clone_size: few; d_call: NA; v_call: TRBV20-1; cdr3_nt: TGCAGTGCTAGAGCTGGTCACACTGAAGCTTTCTTT; cdr3_aa: CSARAGHTEAFF
j_call: TRBJ1-2; clone_size: few; d_call: NA; v_call: TRBV4-1; cdr3_nt: TGCGCCAGCAGCCCCTACAGGATTACTAACTATGGCTACACCTTC; cdr3_aa: CASSPYRITNYGYTF
j_call: TRBJ2-1; clone_size: many; d_call: NA; v_call: TRBV29-1; cdr3_nt: TGCAGCACCGGTGGGGCACACGAGAGCTCCTACAATGAGCAGTTCTTC; cdr3_aa: CSTGGAHESSYNEQFF
j_call: TRBJ2-3; clone_size: NA; d_call: TRBD2; v_call: TRBV7-9; cdr3_nt: TGTGCCAGCAGCTTATTGCGGGAGGGGGCAGATACGCAGTATTTT; cdr3_aa: CASSLLREGADTQYF
j_call: TRBJ1-5; clone_size: NA; d_call: TRBD1; v_call: TRBV2; cdr3_nt: TGTGCCAGCAGTCAGGACAGGGAAAGTTGGCAGCCCCAGCATTTT; cdr3_aa: CASSQDRESWQPQHF
j_call: TRBJ1-6; clone_size: many; d_call: TRBD1; v_call: TRBV3-1; cdr3_nt: TGTGCCAGCAGCCAAACGGACAGGGGAGGTTCACCCCTCCACTTT; cdr3_aa: CASSQTDRGGSPLHF
j_call: TRBJ2-3; clone_size: few; d_call: NA; v_call: TRBV12-3/TRBV12-4; cdr3_nt: TGTGCCAGCAGGAAAATTCGACCCACAGATACGCAGTATTTT; cdr3_aa: CASRKIRPTDTQYF
j_call: TRBJ2-1; clone_size: NA; d_call: TRBD2; v_call: TRBV10-1; cdr3_nt: TGCGCCAGCAGTGAGTCAATGGCTAGCGGGTACAATGAGCAGTTCTTC; cdr3_aa: CASSESMASGYNEQFF
j_call: TRBJ1-1; clone_size: NA; d_call: NA; v_call: TRBV4-1; cdr3_nt: TGCGCCAGCAGCCAGATCATATTAAACACTGAAGCTTTCTTT; cdr3_aa: CASSQIILNTEAFF
j_call: TRBJ2-7; clone_size: few; d_call: NA; v_call: TRBV5-1; cdr3_nt: TGCGCCAGCAGCTTTGGGGGAGTGGTCAACGAGCAGTACTTC; cdr3_aa: CASSFGGVVNEQYF
j_call: TRBJ1-2; clone_size: few; d_call: NA; v_call: TRBV5-1; cdr3_nt: TGCGCCAGCAGCTTGGCGGTTTCCTATGGCTACACCTTC; cdr3_aa: CASSLAVSYGYTF
j_call: TRBJ2-7; clone_size: NA; d_call: TRBD2; v_call: TRBV28; cdr3_nt: TGTGCCAGCAGCTCTAGCGGGAGGGCCTCCGAGCAGTACTTC; cdr3_aa: CASSSSGRASEQYF
j_call: TRBJ2-1; clone_size: NA; d_call: NA; v_call: TRBV12-3/TRBV12-4; cdr3_nt: TGTGCCAGCACATTCGCCCTGGCAGGGCGCAATGAGCAGTTCTTC; cdr3_aa: CASTFALAGRNEQFF
j_call: TRBJ2-1; clone_size: once; d_call: NA; v_call: TRBV7-3; cdr3_nt: TGTGCCAGCAGCCCAACCCGCTCGCTGACCTACAATGAGCAGTTCTTC; cdr3_aa: CASSPTRSLTYNEQFF
j_call: TRBJ2-1; clone_size: many; d_call: NA; v_call: TRBV20-1; cdr3_nt: TGCAGTGCTAGAGATCCCCGCAGGACCAACAATGAGCAGTTCTTC; cdr3_aa: CSARDPRRTNNEQFF
j_call: TRBJ1-5; clone_size: few; d_call: NA; v_call: TRBV12-3/TRBV12-4; cdr3_nt: TGTGCCAGCAGTTTAGTGGGGACACTTAGCAATCAGCCCCAGCATTTT; cdr3_aa: CASSLVGTLSNQPQHF
j_call: TRBJ2-5; clone_size: few; d_call: TRBD2; v_call: TRBV6-6; cdr3_nt: TGTGCCGGAAAAAAGCGGGGAGGGGAGACCCAGTACTTC; cdr3_aa: CAGKKRGGETQYF
j_call: TRBJ1-1; clone_size: few; d_call: NA; v_call: TRBV4-1; cdr3_nt: TGCGCCAGCAGCCAAGCCGACACCACTGAAGCTTTCTTT; cdr3_aa: CASSQADTTEAFF
j_call: TRBJ1-4; clone_size: NA; d_call: NA; v_call: TRBV27; cdr3_nt: TGTGCCAGCAGTGGAGCTGATTCGGGGGCGGGCGAAAAACTGTTTTTT; cdr3_aa: CASSGADSGAGEKLFF
j_call: TRBJ2-1; clone_size: NA; d_call: NA; v_call: TRBV6-5; cdr3_nt: TGTGCCAGCAGTTACTCGACAGTTTTATCAGACAATGAGCAGTTCTTC; cdr3_aa: CASSYSTVLSDNEQFF
j_call: TRBJ2-5; clone_size: few; d_call: TRBD2; v_call: TRBV2; cdr3_nt: TGTGCCAGCGCCTCCCTCGGGACTAGCGTACGAGGAGAGACCCAGTACTTC; cdr3_aa: CASASLGTSVRGETQYF
j_call: TRBJ2-3; clone_size: many; d_call: NA; v_call: TRBV5-1; cdr3_nt: TGCGCCAGCAGCTCAGGGTTTGGGGGCACAGATACGCAGTATTTT; cdr3_aa: CASSSGFGGTDTQYF
j_call: TRBJ2-3; clone_size: NA; d_call: TRBD1; v_call: TRBV10-3; cdr3_nt: TGTGCCACCCGGGACAGGGACCCAGATACGCAGTATTTT; cdr3_aa: CATRDRDPDTQYF
j_call: TRBJ2-1; clone_size: NA; d_call: NA; v_call: TRBV10-3; cdr3_nt: TGTGCCGGCGGAAGCAGGGCCTACAATGAGCAGTTCTTC; cdr3_aa: CAGGSRAYNEQFF
j_call: TRBJ1-6; clone_size: NA; d_call: NA; v_call: TRBV28; cdr3_nt: TGTGCCAGCAGCCCGGGGGACAAATATAATTCACCCCTCCACTTT; cdr3_aa: CASSPGDKYNSPLHF
j_call: TRBJ2-1; clone_size: few; d_call: TRBD2; v_call: TRBV6-2/TRBV6-3; cdr3_nt: TGTGCCAGCAGTTACGGCGGGGGGGCCAGTAATGAGCAGTTCTTC; cdr3_aa: CASSYGGGASNEQFF
j_call: TRBJ2-3; clone_size: NA; d_call: NA; v_call: TRBV7-2; cdr3_nt: TGTGCCAGCAGCTTAGTTCCGGGGCCTTTGTATTTT; cdr3_aa: CASSLVPGPLYF
j_call: TRBJ1-2; clone_size: NA; d_call: NA; v_call: TRBV14; cdr3_nt: TGTGCCAGCAGCCAAGATCCAGTCTATGGCTACACCTTC; cdr3_aa: CASSQDPVYGYTF
j_call: TRBJ2-4; clone_size: NA; d_call: NA; v_call: TRBV28; cdr3_nt: TGTGCCAGCACTCGGGAAAACATTCAGTACTTC; cdr3_aa: CASTRENIQYF
j_call: TRBJ2-3; clone_size: many; d_call: TRBD2; v_call: TRBV29-1; cdr3_nt: TGCAGCGTTGAAGGAGCGGGACTAACAGATACGCAGTATTTT; cdr3_aa: CSVEGAGLTDTQYF
j_call: TRBJ1-5; clone_size: many; d_call: NA; v_call: TRBV10-3; cdr3_nt: TGTGCCATCAGCATACAGGAGGTCGGAGGGCCCCAGCATTTT; cdr3_aa: CAISIQEVGGPQHF
j_call: TRBJ2-1; clone_size: NA; d_call: NA; v_call: TRBV18; cdr3_nt: TGTGCCAGCTCACCCTTAGAACCGGGTGAGCAGTTCTTC; cdr3_aa: CASSPLEPGEQFF
j_call: TRBJ2-1; clone_size: NA; d_call: TRBD2; v_call: TRBV29-1; cdr3_nt: TGCAGCGTGACTAGCGGGACTCTCAATGAGCAGTTCTTC; cdr3_aa: CSVTSGTLNEQFF
j_call: TRBJ2-3; clone_size: NA; d_call: TRBD1; v_call: TRBV6-1; cdr3_nt: TGTGCCAGCAGCCCTCAGCACAGGGGGGTCGATAGGGATACGCAGTATTTT; cdr3_aa: CASSPQHRGVDRDTQYF
j_call: TRBJ2-1; clone_size: few; d_call: TRBD2; v_call: TRBV5-6; cdr3_nt: TGTGCCAGCAGCTTTGTTAGCGGGGATGAGCAGTTCTTC; cdr3_aa: CASSFVSGDEQFF
j_call: TRBJ1-1; clone_size: few; d_call: TRBD1; v_call: TRBV7-9; cdr3_nt: TGTGCCAGCAGCCCATCGACAGGGTTGAACACTGAAGCTTTCTTT; cdr3_aa: CASSPSTGLNTEAFF
j_call: TRBJ2-3; clone_size: many; d_call: TRBD2; v_call: TRBV12-3/TRBV12-4; cdr3_nt: TGTGCCAGCAGCGAAGCGGGGGCCGCAGATACGCAGTATTTT; cdr3_aa: CASSEAGAADTQYF